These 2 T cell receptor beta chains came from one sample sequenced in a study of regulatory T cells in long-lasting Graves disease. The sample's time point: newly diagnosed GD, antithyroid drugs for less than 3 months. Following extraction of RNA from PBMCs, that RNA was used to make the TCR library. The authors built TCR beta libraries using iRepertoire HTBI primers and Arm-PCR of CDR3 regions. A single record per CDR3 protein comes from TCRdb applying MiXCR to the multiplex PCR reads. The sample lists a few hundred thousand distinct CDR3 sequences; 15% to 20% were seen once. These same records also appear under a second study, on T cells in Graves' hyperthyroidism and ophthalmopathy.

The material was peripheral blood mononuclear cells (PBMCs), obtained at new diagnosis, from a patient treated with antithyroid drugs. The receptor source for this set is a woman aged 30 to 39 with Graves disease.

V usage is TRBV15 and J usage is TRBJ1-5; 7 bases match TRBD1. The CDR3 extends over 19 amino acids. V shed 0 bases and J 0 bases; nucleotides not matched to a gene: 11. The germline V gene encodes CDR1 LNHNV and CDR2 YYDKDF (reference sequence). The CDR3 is CATSRDRDSQLYSNQPQHF. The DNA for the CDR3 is TGTGCCACCAGCAGAGATCGGGACAGCCAACTTTATAGCAATCAGCCCCAGCATTTT. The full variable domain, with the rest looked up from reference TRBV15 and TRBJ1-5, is DAMVIQNPRYQVTQFGKPVTLSCSQTLNHNVMYWYQQKSSQAPKLLFHYYDKDFNNEADTPDNFQSRRPNTSFCFLDIRSPGLGDTAMYLCATSRDRDSQLYSNQPQHFGDGTRLSIL.

The CDR3 here is CASSSDWTQPQHF. In DNA, the CDR3 is TGTGCCAGCAGTTCAGATTGGACTCAGCCCCAGCATTTT. This rearrangement joins TRBV12-3 or TRBV12-4 to TRBJ1-5; no clear D. This CDR3 is built from 13 residues. V lost 4 bases, J lost 6 bases, and 10 bases lay in between.